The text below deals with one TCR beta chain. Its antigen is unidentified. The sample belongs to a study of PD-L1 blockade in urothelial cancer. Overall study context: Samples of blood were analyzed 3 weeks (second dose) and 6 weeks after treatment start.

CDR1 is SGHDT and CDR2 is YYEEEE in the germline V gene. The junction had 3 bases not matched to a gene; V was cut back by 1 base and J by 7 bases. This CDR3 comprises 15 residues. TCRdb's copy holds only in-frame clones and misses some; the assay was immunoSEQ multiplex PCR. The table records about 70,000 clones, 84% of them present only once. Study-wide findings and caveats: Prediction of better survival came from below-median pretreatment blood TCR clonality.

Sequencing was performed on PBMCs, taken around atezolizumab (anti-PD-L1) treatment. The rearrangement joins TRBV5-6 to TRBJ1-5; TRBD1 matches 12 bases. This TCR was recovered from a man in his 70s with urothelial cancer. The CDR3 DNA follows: TGTGCCAGCAGCTTGTTGGGGACAGGGGGCCAGCCCCAGCATTTT. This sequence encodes CASSLLGTGGQPQHF. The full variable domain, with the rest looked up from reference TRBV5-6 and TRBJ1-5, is DAGVTQSPTHLIKTRGQQVTLRCSPKSGHDTVSWYQQALGQGPQFIFQYYEEEERQRGNFPDRFSGHQFPNYSSELNVNALLLGDSALYLCASSLLGTGGQPQHFGDGTRLSIL.